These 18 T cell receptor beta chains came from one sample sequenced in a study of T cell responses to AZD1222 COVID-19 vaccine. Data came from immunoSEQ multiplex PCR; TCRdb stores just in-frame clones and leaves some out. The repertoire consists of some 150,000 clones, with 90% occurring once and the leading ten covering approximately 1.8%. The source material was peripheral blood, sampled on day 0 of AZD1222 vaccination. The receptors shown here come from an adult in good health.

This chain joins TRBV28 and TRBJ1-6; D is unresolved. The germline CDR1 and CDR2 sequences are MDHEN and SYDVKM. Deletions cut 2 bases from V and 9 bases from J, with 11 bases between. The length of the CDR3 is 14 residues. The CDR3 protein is CASSLGEIASPLHF. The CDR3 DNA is TGTGCCAGCAGTTTAGGGGAAATAGCTTCACCCCTCCACTTT.

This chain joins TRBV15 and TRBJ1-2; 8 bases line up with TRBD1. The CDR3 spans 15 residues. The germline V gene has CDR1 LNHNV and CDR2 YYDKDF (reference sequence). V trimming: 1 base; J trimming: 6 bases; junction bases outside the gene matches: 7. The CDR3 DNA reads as TGTGCCACCAGCAGAGCTGGTGCAGGGGGCGATGGCTACACCTTC. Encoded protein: CATSRAGAGGDGYTF.

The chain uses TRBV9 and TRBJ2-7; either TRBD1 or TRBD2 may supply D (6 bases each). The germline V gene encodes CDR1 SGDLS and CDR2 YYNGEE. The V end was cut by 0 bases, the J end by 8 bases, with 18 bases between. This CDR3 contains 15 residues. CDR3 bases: TGTGCCAGCAGCGTAGGGGGGGCGGATCCCGCCCAGCAGTACTTC. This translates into CASSVGGADPAQQYF.

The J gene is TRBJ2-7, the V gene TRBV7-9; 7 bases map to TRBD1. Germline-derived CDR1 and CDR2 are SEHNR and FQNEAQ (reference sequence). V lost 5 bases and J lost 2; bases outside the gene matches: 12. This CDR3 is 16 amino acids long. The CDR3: CASSRRKGQDTYEQYF. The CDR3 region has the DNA TGTGCCAGCAGCCGACGTAAAGGACAGGATACCTACGAGCAGTACTTC. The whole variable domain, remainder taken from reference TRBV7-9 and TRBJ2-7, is DTGVSQNPRHKITKRGQNVTFRCDPISEHNRLYWYRQTLGQGPEFLTYFQNEAQLEKSRLLSDRFSAERPKGSFSTLEIQRTEQGDSAMYLCASSRRKGQDTYEQYFGPGTRLTVT.

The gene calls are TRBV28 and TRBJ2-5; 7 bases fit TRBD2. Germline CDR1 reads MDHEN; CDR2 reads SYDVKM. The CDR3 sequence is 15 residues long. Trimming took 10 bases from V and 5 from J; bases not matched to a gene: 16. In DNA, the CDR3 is TGTGCCACTAGAAACCCGGCGGGAGCGGGGGAGACCCAGTACTTC. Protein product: CATRNPAGAGETQYF. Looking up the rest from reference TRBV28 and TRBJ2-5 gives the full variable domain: DVKVTQSSRYLVKRTGEKVFLECVQDMDHENMFWYRQDPGLGLRLIYFSYDVKMKEKGDIPEGYSVSREKKERFSLILESASTNQTSMYLCATRNPAGAGETQYFGPGTRLLVL.

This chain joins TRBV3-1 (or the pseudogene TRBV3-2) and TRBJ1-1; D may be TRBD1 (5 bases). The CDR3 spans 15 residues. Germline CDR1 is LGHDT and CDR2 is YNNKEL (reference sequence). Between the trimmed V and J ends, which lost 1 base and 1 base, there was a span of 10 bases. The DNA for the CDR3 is TGTGCCAGCAGCCAAGGACAGTTGTCGAACACTGAAGCTTTCTTT. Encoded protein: CASSQGQLSNTEAFF.

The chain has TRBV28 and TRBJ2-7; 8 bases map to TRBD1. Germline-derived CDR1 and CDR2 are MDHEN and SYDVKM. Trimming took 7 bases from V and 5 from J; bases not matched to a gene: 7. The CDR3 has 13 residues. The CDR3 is CASTPGGRDEQYF. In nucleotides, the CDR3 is TGTGCCAGCACCCCAGGGGGCAGGGACGAGCAGTACTTC.

DNA for the CDR3: TGTGCCAGCAGCGTAGCCACAAAGCCTTACGAGCAGTACTTC. Its protein is CASSVATKPYEQYF. The chain links TRBV9 to TRBJ2-7; D ambiguous. CDR1 is SGDLS and CDR2 is YYNGEE in the germline V gene. The CDR3 is made up of 14 amino acids. V was clipped by 0 bases and J by 4 bases, with 11 bases between them.

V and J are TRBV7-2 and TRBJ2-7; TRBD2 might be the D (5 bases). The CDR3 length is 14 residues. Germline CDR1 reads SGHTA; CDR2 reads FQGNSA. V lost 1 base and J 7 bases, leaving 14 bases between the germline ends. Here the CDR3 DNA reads TGTGCCAGCAGCTTAGGTGTGGGAACGGGGGAGCAGTACTTC. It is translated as CASSLGVGTGEQYF.

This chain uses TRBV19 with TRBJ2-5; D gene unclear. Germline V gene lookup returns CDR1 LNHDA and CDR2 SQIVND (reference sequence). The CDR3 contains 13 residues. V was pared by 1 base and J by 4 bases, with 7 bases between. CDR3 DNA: TGTGCCAGTAGTATAGTTCACCTAGAGACCCAGTACTTC. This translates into CASSIVHLETQYF.

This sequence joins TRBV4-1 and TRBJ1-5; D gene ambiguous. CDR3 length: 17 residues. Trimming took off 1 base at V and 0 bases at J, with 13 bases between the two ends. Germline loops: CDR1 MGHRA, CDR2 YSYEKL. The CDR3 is CASSQVYGPYSNQPQHF. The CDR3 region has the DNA TGCGCCAGCAGCCAAGTTTACGGACCGTATAGCAATCAGCCCCAGCATTTT.

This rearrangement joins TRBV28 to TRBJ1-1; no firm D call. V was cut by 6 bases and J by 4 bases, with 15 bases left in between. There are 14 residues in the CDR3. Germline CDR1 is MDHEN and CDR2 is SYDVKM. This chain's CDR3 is CASRPNRRGTEAFF. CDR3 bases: TGTGCCAGCAGACCTAACCGACGTGGCACTGAAGCTTTCTTT.

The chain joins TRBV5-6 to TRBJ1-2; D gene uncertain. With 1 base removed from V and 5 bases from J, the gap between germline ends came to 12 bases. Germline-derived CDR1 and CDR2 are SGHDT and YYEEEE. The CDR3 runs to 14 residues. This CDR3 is CASSLREFGYGYTF. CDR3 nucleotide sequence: TGTGCCAGCAGCTTGAGGGAGTTTGGGTATGGCTACACCTTC.

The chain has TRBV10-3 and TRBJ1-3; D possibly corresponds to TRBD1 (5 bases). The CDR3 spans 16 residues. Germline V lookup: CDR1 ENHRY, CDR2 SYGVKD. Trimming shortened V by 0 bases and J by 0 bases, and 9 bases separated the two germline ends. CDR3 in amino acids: CAISESGGNSGNTIYF. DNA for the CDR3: TGTGCCATCAGTGAGTCTGGGGGTAACTCTGGAAACACCATATATTTT.

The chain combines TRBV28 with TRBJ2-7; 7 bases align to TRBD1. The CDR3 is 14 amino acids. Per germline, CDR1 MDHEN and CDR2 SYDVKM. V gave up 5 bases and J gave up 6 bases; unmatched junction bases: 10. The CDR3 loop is CASSPTDYRGEQYF. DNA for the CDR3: TGTGCCAGCAGTCCAACAGATTACAGGGGCGAGCAGTACTTC.

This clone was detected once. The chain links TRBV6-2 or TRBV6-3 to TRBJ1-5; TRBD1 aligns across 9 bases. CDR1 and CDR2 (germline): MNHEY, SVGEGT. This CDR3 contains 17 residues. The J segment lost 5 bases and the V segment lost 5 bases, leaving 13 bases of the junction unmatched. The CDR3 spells CASSTGPGTGNHQPQHF. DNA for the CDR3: TGTGCCAGCAGTACCGGACCCGGGACAGGGAACCATCAGCCCCAGCATTTT.

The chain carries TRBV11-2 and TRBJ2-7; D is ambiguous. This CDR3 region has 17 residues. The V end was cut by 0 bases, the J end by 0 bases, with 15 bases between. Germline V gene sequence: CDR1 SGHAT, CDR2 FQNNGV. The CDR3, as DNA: TGTGCCAGCAGCTTAGAGATCGGCGTCATAAACTCCTACGAGCAGTACTTC. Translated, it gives CASSLEIGVINSYEQYF.

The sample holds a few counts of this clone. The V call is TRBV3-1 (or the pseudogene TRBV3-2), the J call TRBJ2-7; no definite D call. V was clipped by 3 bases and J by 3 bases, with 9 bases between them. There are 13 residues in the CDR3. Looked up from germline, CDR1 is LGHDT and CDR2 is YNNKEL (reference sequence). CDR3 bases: TGTGCCAGCAGCCAGAGCGACCACTACGAGCAGTACTTC. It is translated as CASSQSDHYEQYF.